The source of this T cell receptor (beta chain) is a study of T-cell memory formation after mild COVID-19. Study-level information: TCR clusters mostly belonged to single donors.

As regards this clonotype: Its antigen is as yet unknown.

TCRdb ran MiXCR on the 5' RACE reads and lists one entry per CDR3 protein. The sample consists of 450,000 to 650,000 distinct CDR3 sequences, 20% to 25% of them appearing once. The CDR3 is 18 residues long. J was trimmed by 4 bases and V by 6 bases; bases with no gene match: 9. Whole-study findings and limits: CD4+ contracting clones lay mainly in CM and EM, CD8+ ones in EMRA. Memory cells collected pre-infection included some clones that later responded, suggesting cross-reactive memory joined. The authors did not confirm SARS-CoV-2 specificity of second-wave clones peaking day 37.

The specimen was PBMCs or a T cell subset sorted from them (not recorded which). The chain recombines TRBV12-3 or TRBV12-4 with TRBJ2-2, with 15 bases identical to TRBD2. The receptor was isolated from an adult woman who had mild COVID-19 (a few samples of this study predate the infection). Cell type and time point are not known. CDR3 sequence reads: CASSLWTSGGASTGELFF. The DNA of the CDR3 is TGTGCCAGCAGCCTGTGGACTAGCGGGGGGGCTAGCACCGGGGAGCTGTTTTTT.